Listed below are T cell receptor beta chains from one sample, sequenced in a study of graft-versus-host responses after intestinal transplantation. Libraries were prepared by immunoSEQ multiplex PCR; TCRdb keeps only in-frame clonotypes and omits some of them. The sample holds approximately 15,000 clones; around three quarters are singletons and the top ten take less than 5%. The sample consisted of ileum tissue, taken 27 days after intestinal transplant. The receptors stem from a human patient who received an intestinal transplant, so some T cells may come from the graft donor. Each CDR3 is given with its conserved first and last residue. Fields, in order: J gene, V gene, clone size, D gene, CDR3 DNA, CDR3 protein. A D gene is named only where the DNA matches it firmly. Where a row states a size, it is once, few, many or the class of an expanded clone; other rows omit it.

>TRBJ1-4|TRBV11-2|NA|TRBD1
TGTGCCAGCAGCTCACAGGGGAAGGGCGAAAAACTGTTTTTT
CASSSQGKGEKLFF
>TRBJ2-3|TRBV6-6|NA|NA
TGTGCCAGCAGTTACCTCGGGGTCGAAGATACGCAGTATTTT
CASSYLGVEDTQYF
>TRBJ2-3|TRBV29-1|NA|NA
TGCAGCGTTGAAGAGGGCTTCGCGTCGAGAGATACGCAGTATTTT
CSVEEGFASRDTQYF
>TRBJ1-6|TRBV27|NA|NA
TGTGCCAGCAGTTTCTCAGGGTCGGGTTCACCCCTCCACTTT
CASSFSGSGSPLHF
>TRBJ2-5|TRBV5-1|few|TRBD1
TGCGCCAGCAGCTTCGTGGGGACAGGGCAAGAGACCCAGTACTTC
CASSFVGTGQETQYF
>TRBJ2-2|TRBV7-9|NA|TRBD1
TGTGCCAGCAGCTCCCCGGGACAGTGGAACACCGGGGAGCTGTTTTTT
CASSSPGQWNTGELFF
>TRBJ1-6|TRBV9|NA|NA
TGTGCCAGCAGCGCCCGGGACAACAATAATTCACCCCTCCACTTT
CASSARDNNNSPLHF
>TRBJ2-1|TRBV18|NA|TRBD2
TGTGCCAGCTCACCCCCTAGCGGCAATGAGCAGTTCTTC
CASSPPSGNEQFF
>TRBJ1-1|TRBV19|few|NA
TGTGCCAGTAGGGTAACAGGGTACACTGAAGCTTTCTTT
CASRVTGYTEAFF
>TRBJ2-2|TRBV7-9|NA|NA
TGTGCCAGCAGCGCCCCCCCTGGGGGGACGAACACCGGGGAGCTGTTTTTT
CASSAPPGGTNTGELFF
>TRBJ2-7|TRBV2|NA|NA
TGTGCCAGCAGCCCCAGCTACGAGCAGTACTTC
CASSPSYEQYF
>TRBJ2-1|TRBV7-3|few|TRBD2
TGTGCCAGCAGCTACAGACTAGCCTCCTACAATGAGCAGTTCTTC
CASSYRLASYNEQFF
>TRBJ2-1|TRBV11-2|NA|TRBD2
TGTGCCAGCAGCCCCTGGGGGGGTTATGAGCAGTTCTTC
CASSPWGGYEQFF
>TRBJ1-2|TRBV4-2|NA|NA
TGTGCCAGCAGCCAAGAAGGAGGCCCTAACTATGGCTACACCTTC
CASSQEGGPNYGYTF
>TRBJ2-5|TRBV28|few|TRBD1
TGTGCCAGCAGTATCACAGGGGGCAAGGAGACCCAGTACTTC
CASSITGGKETQYF
>TRBJ2-1|TRBV4-1|few|TRBD1
TGCGCCAGCAGCCAAGTTACAGGGGGCATTCTAGAAAGTGAGCAGTTCTTC
CASSQVTGGILESEQFF
>TRBJ1-2|TRBV4-2|NA|NA
TGTGCCAGCAGCCAAGGGGCAGGTACTAACTATGGCTACACCTTC
CASSQGAGTNYGYTF
>TRBJ2-5|TRBV4-1|NA|TRBD2
TGCGCCAGCAGCCGAGGACTAGCGGGTGAGACCCAGTACTTC
CASSRGLAGETQYF
>TRBJ2-6|TRBV6-6|NA|NA
TGTGCCAGCAGCATGGCAGGGGCCGGGGCCAACGTCCTGACTTTC
CASSMAGAGANVLTF
>TRBJ2-2|TRBV5-6|few|NA
TGTGCCAGCAGCTCGTCCGGGACAAGAAACACCGGGGAGCTGTTTTTT
CASSSSGTRNTGELFF
>TRBJ1-1|TRBV29-1|NA|NA
TGCAGCGTTGAGGAATTACCCCCCCTAGGGGACACTGAAGCTTTCTTT
CSVEELPPLGDTEAFF
>TRBJ2-1|TRBV27|NA|TRBD1
TGTGCCAGCAGTTGGCTTGACAGGGGCCCCTACAATGAGCAGTTCTTC
CASSWLDRGPYNEQFF
>TRBJ1-6|TRBV2|NA|NA
TGTGCCAGCACTTTTACAGGGTGGTCTGCCTATAATTCACCCCTCCACTTT
CASTFTGWSAYNSPLHF
>TRBJ1-2|TRBV18|NA|NA
TGTGCCAGCTCACCCCCTTCATCGGGAGGCTATGGCTACACCTTC
CASSPPSSGGYGYTF
>TRBJ1-2|TRBV29-1|once|TRBD1
TGCAGCGTTGAACCCGGGACAGGGGGCGGCTACACCTTC
CSVEPGTGGGYTF
>TRBJ2-1|TRBV9|NA|NA
TGTGCCAGCAGCGTAGGGACGGGGTACAATGAGCAGTTCTTC
CASSVGTGYNEQFF
>TRBJ2-3|TRBV29-1|NA|TRBD2
TGCAGCGTTGAATGGGGAGCGGGGGATACGCAGTATTTT
CSVEWGAGDTQYF
>TRBJ2-3|TRBV29-1|NA|TRBD2
TGCAGCGTTGTAATCGGCGGGGGGGCCGCCGATACGCAGTATTTT
CSVVIGGGAADTQYF
>TRBJ2-3|TRBV9|NA|TRBD2
TGTGCCAGCAGCGTAGTACTAGCGGGGGCCGCAGATACGCAGTATTTT
CASSVVLAGAADTQYF
>TRBJ2-2|TRBV15|NA|NA
TGTGCCACCAGCAGAGATCCAGGCAGACCCCCCGGGGAGCTGTTTTTT
CATSRDPGRPPGELFF
>TRBJ1-1|TRBV18|NA|NA
TGTGCCAGCTCACCATTACAGGAGAACACTGAAGCTTTCTTT
CASSPLQENTEAFF
>TRBJ2-1|TRBV14|NA|TRBD2
TGTGCCAGCAGCCTCATAGCGGGGGGCCTGAATGAGCAGTTCTTC
CASSLIAGGLNEQFF
>TRBJ1-1|TRBV13|NA|NA
TGTGCCAGCTCCAGGGGCCGCGGCGGCACTGAAGCTTTCTTT
CASSRGRGGTEAFF
>TRBJ2-3|TRBV7-2|NA|TRBD2
TGTGCCAGCAGCTTAGCACTAGCGGGGGGAACAGATACGCAGTATTTT
CASSLALAGGTDTQYF
>TRBJ1-4|TRBV28|NA|NA
TGTGCCAGCACTAACAGAACTAATGAAAAACTGTTTTTT
CASTNRTNEKLFF
>TRBJ2-5|TRBV28|NA|TRBD2
TGTGCCAGCAGTTTATCGGGACTAGCGGGGCGCAAAGAGACCCAGTACTTC
CASSLSGLAGRKETQYF
>TRBJ2-2|TRBV27|few|NA
TGTGCCAGCAGTTTCGGTCCCGGGGAGCTGTTTTTT
CASSFGPGELFF
>TRBJ1-1|TRBV6-5|NA|TRBD1
TGTGCCAGCCGGGGACAGGGGTTTCGGAACACTGAAGCTTTCTTT
CASRGQGFRNTEAFF
>TRBJ2-1|TRBV19|NA|TRBD1
TGTGCCAGTAGTATGGAAGGACAGGGGTACGGGCAGTTCTTC
CASSMEGQGYGQFF
>TRBJ2-3|TRBV4-2|once|TRBD2
TGTGCCAGCAGCCAAGGACTAGCGTTAGATACGCAGTATTTT
CASSQGLALDTQYF